This TCR beta chain was retrieved from a study of blood T cell repertoires in COVID-19. Overall study context: Some COVID-19 samples were acute and others convalescent; all came from the United States, Italy and Spain. T cells, B-cell-depleted T cells, or PBMCs provided the cDNA or gDNA that served as material.

Data came from immunoSEQ multiplex PCR; TCRdb stores just in-frame clones and leaves some out. The sample includes 150,000 or so clones, approximately 83% of them seen just once. Trimming took 1 base from V and 2 from J; bases not matched to a gene: 5. The CDR3 loop spans 15 amino acids. CDR1 LNHNV and CDR2 YYDKDF come from the germline V gene (reference sequence). The TCR sequence derives from a man in his 70s who had recovered from COVID-19. Sequencing was performed on peripheral blood. The chain joins TRBV15 to TRBJ2-7; 7 bases are shared with TRBD1. The CDR3 DNA is TGTGCCACCAGCAGAGGCGACGGGACAGCCTACGAGCAGTACTTC. Its protein is CATSRGDGTAYEQYF.